This TCR beta chain was identified during a study of blood T cells in healthy people across ages. Study observations and caveats: As age increased, TCR beta diversity per million T cells fell in a roughly linear fashion. Reliance upon unsorted PBMCs precluded definitive naive versus antigen-experienced comparison.

Primers used in a second PCR of about 7 to 12 cycles were a sample-barcoded 5' primer and a J-beta primer mix. TCRdb reprocessed the 5' RACE reads via MiXCR and lists one record per CDR3 protein. The table records roughly 800,000 distinct CDR3 sequences, roughly 25% of them present only once. This clonotype turned up a few times. Its antigen is still unknown. This same sample was also part of a study on T cells of mothers and their children.

The clonotype comes from a boy aged 10-17 years in good health. Source material: blood.

The CDR3 protein is CSANGRGRTYEQYF. The CDR3 DNA reads TGCAGTGCTAATGGCAGGGGGCGAACCTACGAGCAGTACTTC. The chain recombines TRBV20-1 with TRBJ2-7, with 8 positions matching TRBD1. Germline CDR1 DFQATT, CDR2 SNEGSKA (reference sequence). V shed 4 bases and J 2 bases; nucleotides not matched to a gene: 7. This CDR3 has 14 residues.